Presented here are 28 T cell receptor beta chains from one specimen sequenced in a study of shared T cell receptors in the human thymus. Method: immunoSEQ multiplex PCR; TCRdb's copy keeps in-frame clones and lacks some. The repertoire holds more than 550,000 clones, with over 75% as singletons. These data also featured in a second study, about human thymus T cells.

Sample: thymocytes. Every receptor here comes from a girl under three years old with a congenital heart defect.

The chain employs TRBV28 and TRBJ1-5; a possible D gene is TRBD1 (5 bases). The CDR3 length is 17 residues. Per the germline V gene, CDR1 is MDHEN and CDR2 is SYDVKM. V gave up 2 bases and J gave up 4 bases, with 18 bases separating them. The CDR3 is CASSLIAGTMGNQPQHF. The CDR3 region has the DNA TGTGCCAGCAGTTTAATCGCCGGGACTATGGGAAATCAGCCCCAGCATTTT.

The chain employs TRBV2 and TRBJ2-5; 7 bases align to TRBD1. The CDR3 loop spans 12 amino acids. Germline loops: CDR1 SNHLY, CDR2 FYNNEI. V was clipped by 6 bases and J by 3 bases; unmatched bases: 1. The CDR3 here is CASRGQKETQYF. Here the CDR3 DNA reads TGTGCCAGCAGGGGACAGAAAGAGACCCAGTACTTC.

This clone showed up just once. The V call is TRBV2, the J call TRBJ2-7, with D possibly TRBD1 on 5 matching bases. V lost 0 bases to trimming and J lost 3 bases, with 15 bases between them. Germline CDR1 SNHLY, CDR2 FYNNEI. This CDR3 has 16 residues. CDR3 region: CASSEALLQGNYEQYF. The CDR3 region has the DNA TGTGCCAGCAGTGAAGCGCTTTTGCAGGGAAACTACGAGCAGTACTTC.

The J gene is TRBJ2-1, the V gene TRBV14; TRBD2 aligns across 9 bases. With 1 base clipped from V and 9 bases from J, the junction kept 4 bases outside the gene matches. CDR3 length: 14 amino acids. CDR1 is SGHDN, CDR2 FVKESK, per germline. This chain's CDR3 is CASSQVPSGAEQFF. The DNA for the CDR3 is TGTGCCAGCAGCCAAGTCCCTAGCGGGGCTGAGCAGTTCTTC.

The chain uses TRBV21-1 and TRBJ1-1; the table's D gene call, TRBD1, was not cross checked with the DNA. TRBV21-1 is listed as a pseudogene. This CDR3 is built from 17 residues. CDR3 sequence reads: CASSPRPDRSENTEAFF. In DNA form, the CDR3 reads TGTGCCAGCAGTCCAAGGCCGGACAGGTCAGAGAACACTGAAGCTTTCTTT.

The chain uses TRBV7-2 and TRBJ2-7; 14 nucleotides agree with TRBD2. The CDR3 extends over 18 amino acids. The germline CDR1 and CDR2 sequences are SGHTA and FQGNSA. Losses at the gene ends were 5 bases for V and 2 bases for J; bases not matched to a gene: 11. CDR3 sequence reads: CASSPWTSGGPFTYEQYF. The CDR3 DNA sequence: TGTGCCAGCAGCCCCTGGACTAGCGGGGGGCCCTTTACCTACGAGCAGTACTTC.

The CDR3 sequence is CASSSIAGTGRSEQYF. DNA of the CDR3: TGTGCCAGCAGCTCCATTGCGGGGACAGGGAGGAGCGAGCAGTACTTC. The rearrangement uses TRBV7-8 and TRBJ2-7, with 9 nucleotides matching TRBD1. Germline assignment: CDR1 SGHVS and CDR2 FQNEAQ. Trimming took 4 bases from V and 6 from J; bases not matched to a gene: 13. There are 16 residues in the CDR3.

In its sample, this clone was seen a few times. The chain carries TRBV4-2 and TRBJ2-7; D unresolved. With 0 bases removed from V and 3 bases from J, the gap between germline ends came to 18 bases. Per the germline V gene, CDR1 is LGHNA and CDR2 is YNFKEQ. This CDR3 comprises 17 residues. The CDR3 is CASSQESRQRGIYEQYF. CDR3 DNA sequence: TGTGCCAGCAGCCAAGAGAGTCGGCAGCGAGGTATCTACGAGCAGTACTTC.

The chain uses TRBV5-1 and TRBJ1-1; no firm D call. V gave up 0 bases and J gave up 3 bases, with 12 bases separating them. Per germline, CDR1 SGHRS and CDR2 YFSETQ. CDR3 length: 15 residues. CDR3 DNA: TGCGCCAGCAGCTTGGCGGGGTATGGGGACACTGAAGCTTTCTTT. This codes for CASSLAGYGDTEAFF.

This chain links TRBV6-5 with TRBJ2-7, with a tentative D call TRBD1 (5 bases). V dropped 6 bases and J dropped 0 bases, with 9 bases sitting between them. The CDR3 is made up of 13 amino acids. The germline V gene encodes CDR1 MNHEY and CDR2 SVGAGI. This CDR3 reads CASRRTSSYEQYF. CDR3 in DNA: TGTGCCAGCAGGAGGACAAGCTCCTACGAGCAGTACTTC.

This chain connects TRBV9 to TRBJ2-2; the D is unclear. Germline V gives CDR1 SGDLS, CDR2 YYNGEE. The V and J ends lost 4 bases and 5 bases respectively, with 12 bases between them. The CDR3 length is 14 residues. As DNA, the CDR3 is TGTGCCAGCAGCCGAATCGAGGAAACCGGGGAGCTGTTTTTT. This sequence encodes CASSRIEETGELFF.

This clone was seen once. This chain links TRBV5-1 with TRBJ2-5; 12 bases agree with TRBD2. CDR1 and CDR2 from the germline V gene are SGHRS and YFSETQ. The CDR3 extends over 17 amino acids. V shed 0 bases, J shed 5 bases, and the junction held 8 bases outside the gene matches. DNA for the CDR3: TGCGCCAGCAGCTTGGAGCTAGCGGGGGGGGAAGTGGAGACCCAGTACTTC. This codes for CASSLELAGGEVETQYF.

This clone was picked up one time. The V gene is TRBV29-1, the J gene TRBJ2-7; no firm D call. CDR3 length equals 12 residues. V was pared by 4 bases and J by 0 bases, with 7 bases between. Germline lookup yields CDR1 SQVTM and CDR2 ANQGSEA. CDR3 sequence (DNA): TGCAGCGTTGTAGAGAGCTCCTACGAGCAGTACTTC. Encoded protein: CSVVESSYEQYF.

The chain joins TRBV28 to TRBJ2-4; D is perhaps TRBD2 (7 bases). Trimming took off 2 bases at V and 1 base at J, with 24 bases between the two ends. The CDR3 extends over 20 amino acids. Germline V gives CDR1 MDHEN, CDR2 SYDVKM. CDR3 loop: CASSLKACRGGRVAKNIQYF. In DNA form, the CDR3 reads TGTGCCAGCAGTTTAAAGGCATGCAGGGGTGGGAGGGTCGCCAAAAACATTCAGTACTTC.

CDR3 sequence (DNA): TGTGCCAGCAGCGTAGTAGCCGACACCGGGGAGCTGTTTTTT. Translated, it gives CASSVVADTGELFF. This chain connects TRBV9 to TRBJ2-2; D is unclear. Germline-derived CDR1 and CDR2 are SGDLS and YYNGEE. The CDR3 totals 14 residues. The V and J ends lost 0 bases and 3 bases respectively, with 6 bases between them.

The rearrangement uses TRBV6-1 and TRBJ2-3; 14 bases match TRBD2. V lost 3 bases, J lost 2 bases, and 4 bases stayed unmatched. This CDR3 contains 17 residues. Per germline, CDR1 MNHNS and CDR2 SASEGT. CDR3 protein: CASSDWTSGGSTDTQYF. CDR3 in DNA: TGTGCCAGCAGTGATTGGACTAGCGGGGGGTCCACAGATACGCAGTATTTT.

The J gene is TRBJ1-5, the V gene TRBV15; weak D call: TRBD1 (5 bases). This CDR3 has 15 amino acids. V gave up 3 bases and J gave up 3 bases, with 12 bases separating them. The germline gives CDR1 LNHNV, CDR2 YYDKDF (reference sequence). The CDR3 loop is CATSSLQDSNQPQHF. Here the CDR3 DNA reads TGTGCCACCAGCAGTTTACAGGATTCCAATCAGCCCCAGCATTTT.

The chain has TRBV30 and TRBJ1-1, with D tentatively TRBD1 (6 bases). The CDR3 length is 14 residues. Germline V gives CDR1 GTSNPN, CDR2 SVGIG (reference sequence). V was shortened by 6 bases and J by 3 bases, with 17 bases between the two germline ends. CDR3 sequence: CACPDRLRDTEAFF. CDR3 nucleotide sequence: TGTGCCTGCCCTGACAGGCTGAGGGACACTGAAGCTTTCTTT.

The chain combines TRBV4-1 with TRBJ2-2, with 9 bases aligning to TRBD1. Germline V lookup: CDR1 MGHRA, CDR2 YSYEKL. This CDR3 contains 15 residues. The V gene end was trimmed by 1 base and the J gene end by 5 bases; junction bases not matched to a gene: 2. CDR3 protein: CASSQVGQGTGELFF. As DNA, the CDR3 is TGCGCCAGCAGCCAAGTCGGACAGGGGACCGGGGAGCTGTTTTTT.

The gene calls are TRBV4-1 and TRBJ1-5; 11 positions agree with TRBD1. V lost 1 base and J lost 2; bases outside the gene matches: 16. The CDR3 covers 21 residues. Looked up from germline, CDR1 is MGHRA and CDR2 is YSYEKL. CDR3 nucleotides: TGCGCCAGCAGCCAAGTCATTACCGGACAGGGGGCTCCAATTGGCAATCAGCCCCAGCATTTT. As protein: CASSQVITGQGAPIGNQPQHF.

This clone has just a few counts. The chain has TRBV7-9 and TRBJ2-7, with 9 bases aligning to TRBD1. Germline values: CDR1 SEHNR, CDR2 FQNEAQ (reference sequence). CDR3 length: 15 residues. V lost 4 bases, J lost 2 bases, and 6 bases stayed unmatched. Here the CDR3 reads CASSSDRGAPYEQYF. CDR3 coding DNA: TGTGCCAGCAGCTCCGACAGGGGGGCCCCCTACGAGCAGTACTTC.

The chain links TRBV5-4 to TRBJ1-1, with a weak D call TRBD1 (5 bases). Germline lookup yields CDR1 SGHNT and CDR2 YYREEE (reference sequence). The germline V and J ends were trimmed by 4 bases and 1 base, with 8 bases remaining between them. The CDR3 covers 13 residues. CDR3 sequence reads: CASSHTGNTEAFF. The DNA for the CDR3 is TGTGCCAGCAGCCATACAGGGAACACTGAAGCTTTCTTT.

This rearrangement joins TRBV20-1 to TRBJ1-2; the D is unclear. Germline assignment: CDR1 DFQATT and CDR2 SNEGSKA (reference sequence). The V end was cut by 0 bases, the J end by 14 bases, with 10 bases between. This CDR3 has 10 amino acids. The CDR3: CSARERRVTF. Here the CDR3 DNA reads TGCAGTGCTAGAGAACGGAGGGTTACCTTC.

The chain links TRBV4-1 to TRBJ1-2; maybe TRBD1 (6 bases). Trimming removed 3 bases at V and 7 bases at J, with 21 bases between. The length of the CDR3 is 16 residues. Germline CDR1 reads MGHRA; CDR2 reads YSYEKL. Here the CDR3 reads CASSQNREGLCCGYTF. The CDR3 DNA reads TGCGCCAGCAGCCAGAACAGGGAGGGACTTTGTTGTGGCTACACCTTC.

This chain links TRBV29-1 with TRBJ1-1; 7 bases match TRBD1. The CDR3 covers 18 residues. Germline trimming cut 3 bases from V and 7 bases from J; bases unmatched to any gene: 23. The germline V gene encodes CDR1 SQVTM and CDR2 ANQGSEA. The DNA of the CDR3 is TGCAGCGTTGAGGTATTTCCGTCGGTAGCAGGGGGTACGGATGAAGCTTTCTTT. Translating it yields CSVEVFPSVAGGTDEAFF.

The chain couples TRBV5-1 to TRBJ2-3; perhaps TRBD1 as D (6 bases). In germline, CDR1 is SGHRS, CDR2 YFSETQ. This CDR3 has 13 residues. Trimming left V 7 bases short and J 6 bases short, with 15 bases between. The CDR3 nucleotides read TGCGCCAGCGGCATTACAGGGTTGGATACGCAGTATTTT. It specifies CASGITGLDTQYF.

V usage is TRBV5-4 and J usage is TRBJ1-1; D gene ambiguous. The V and J ends lost 0 bases and 7 bases respectively, with 7 bases between them. Germline assignment: CDR1 SGHNT and CDR2 YYREEE (reference sequence). The CDR3 consists of 12 residues. The CDR3 DNA reads TGTGCCAGCAGCTTGGGGGCAGGTGAAGCTTTCTTT. Translating gives CASSLGAGEAFF.

The chain's CDR3 is CASSQESPKTGVGQPQHF. The DNA of the CDR3 is TGCGCCAGCAGCCAAGAGTCCCCCAAGACAGGGGTCGGCCAGCCCCAGCATTTT. The gene calls are TRBV4-1 and TRBJ1-5; TRBD1 aligns across 8 bases. V lost 0 bases, J lost 7 bases, and 14 bases stayed unmatched. CDR1 MGHRA and CDR2 YSYEKL come from the germline V gene. The CDR3 is 18 amino acids.